This T cell receptor (beta chain) comes out of a study of T cells in Graves' hyperthyroidism and ophthalmopathy. This clonotype has at least ten counts. The study left out patients who had uncontrolled infection, other autoimmune disease, pregnancy or lactation. For the diagnoses, clinical symptoms, serum thyroxine and TRAb, thyroid ultrasound and orbital computed tomography were used. The CDR3 loop spans 13 amino acids. The ends were cut back, 10 bases at V and 6 bases at J, with 19 bases in the middle. CDR1 and CDR2 (germline): SNHLY, FYNNEI. RNA transcripts gave rise to amplified TCR beta CDR3 regions. The primer set for the first-round RT-PCR of the TCR CDR3 was HTBI. TCRdb used MiXCR to reprocess the multiplex PCR reads, holding one entry per CDR3 protein. The sample lists hundreds of thousands of distinct CDR3 sequences; 12% to 15% were seen once.

The sequence was obtained from a young woman with Graves' hyperthyroidism. The V gene is TRBV2, the J gene TRBJ2-7; D gene ambiguous. Input material: blood. CDR3 nucleotides: TGTGCCACCCGGGCCAGGTGGGTTTCCGAGCAGTACTTC. Encoded protein: CATRARWVSEQYF.